These T cell receptor beta chains were read from a single sample in a study of identifying expanded T cells in peripheral blood. The method was immunoSEQ multiplex PCR; TCRdb's version includes in-frame clones alone and lacks a portion of them. The sample holds around 100,000 clones, approximately 88% seen once. Sequenced material: blood. The receptors were gathered from a person aged 18 to 75 in good health. Each CDR3 is given without its conserved first and last residue. The D gene is left open where the match is weak. Size values are once, few and many counts, or a class for expanded clones, and some rows have none.

size: .; J: TRBJ1-3; D: .; length: 14; V: TRBV28; CDR3: ASSLFHTNSGNTIY
size: .; J: TRBJ2-1; D: .; length: 14; V: TRBV19; CDR3: ASSISSPGVYNEQF
size: .; J: TRBJ1-2; D: .; length: 12; V: TRBV29-1; CDR3: SVDWVGPNYGYT
size: .; J: TRBJ2-2; D: TRBD1; length: 14; V: TRBV6-6; CDR3: ASSYPGQGHTGELF
size: .; J: TRBJ2-7; D: .; length: 12; V: TRBV9; CDR3: ASSVSPFPNEQY
size: .; J: TRBJ1-2; D: .; length: 15; V: TRBV6-1; CDR3: ASSEINVALLRYGYT
size: .; J: TRBJ2-1; D: TRBD1; length: 12; V: TRBV9; CDR3: ASSPSSTGDEQF
size: .; J: TRBJ2-5; D: .; length: 12; V: TRBV5-1; CDR3: ASSFGGLGETQY
size: .; J: TRBJ1-2; D: .; length: 11; V: TRBV28; CDR3: ASSANLDLGYT
size: .; J: TRBJ2-2; D: .; length: 9; V: TRBV28; CDR3: ASSFPGELF
size: .; J: TRBJ2-1; D: .; length: 11; V: TRBV19; CDR3: ASSQQLNNEQF
size: .; J: TRBJ1-1; D: .; length: 11; V: TRBV28; CDR3: ASSLYAVAEAF
size: .; J: TRBJ1-1; D: .; length: 9; V: TRBV5-6; CDR3: ASSLNTEAF
size: .; J: TRBJ2-7; D: .; length: 8; V: TRBV2; CDR3: ASKNYEQY
size: .; J: TRBJ2-3; D: .; length: 13; V: TRBV5-1; CDR3: ASSLGPGRTDTQY
size: .; J: TRBJ2-3; D: .; length: 13; V: TRBV15; CDR3: ATSTLVGDTDTQY
size: few; J: TRBJ2-1; D: TRBD1; length: 13; V: TRBV27; CDR3: ASSSLQGTYNEQF
size: .; J: TRBJ2-7; D: .; length: 13; V: TRBV5-1; CDR3: ASSLGGLLSYEQY
size: .; J: TRBJ2-3; D: TRBD2; length: 15; V: TRBV9; CDR3: ASSTGLAGLSTDTQY
size: once; J: TRBJ2-7; D: .; length: 12; V: TRBV14; CDR3: ASNGQDGSYEQY
size: .; J: TRBJ1-1; D: .; length: 14; V: TRBV5-1; CDR3: ASSPKPRGGNTEAF
size: .; J: TRBJ2-1; D: .; length: 13; V: TRBV6-1; CDR3: ASLPTGSFSGEQF
size: once; J: TRBJ2-1; D: .; length: 15; V: TRBV19; CDR3: ASSPIGASNLHNEQF